A single TCR beta chain is shown here with its context. The sample belongs to a study of blood T cell repertoires in COVID-19. The wider study: Whether acute or convalescent, the COVID-19 samples came from the United States, Italy and Spain.

Sequenced by immunoSEQ multiplex PCR; TCRdb stores in-frame clones only, minus some. The table records about 55,000 clones, roughly 85% of them present only once. The trim removed 1 base at V and 4 bases at J, leaving 11 bases unmatched. Germline V lookup: CDR1 SGHRS, CDR2 YFSETQ. The CDR3 contains 17 residues. This TCR was recovered from a human donor in a cohort sampled during active COVID-19. J is TRBJ2-3 and V is TRBV5-1, with 8 bases identical to TRBD2. The specimen sequenced was peripheral blood. This CDR3 reads CASSLMSGSRMADTQYF. The DNA for the CDR3 is TGCGCCAGCAGCTTGATGAGCGGGAGTAGAATGGCAGATACGCAGTATTTT.